This TCR beta chain was sequenced during a study of response to subunit inactivated influenza vaccine. V was shortened by 7 bases and J by 5 bases, with 16 bases between the two germline ends. In germline, CDR1 is MNHNS, CDR2 SASEGT. There are 14 residues in the CDR3. Study-level findings and limits: Authors suggested each seasonal influenza vaccination recruits few new T cells.

TCRdb fed the RT-PCR reads into MiXCR, producing one record per CDR3 protein. The sample has roughly 570,000 distinct CDR3 sequences; over 10% are singletons. Turning to this clonotype: Its antigen is not identified.

The TCR comes from a man in his fifties or sixties who received an inactivated influenza vaccine. The specimen comprised PBMCs from blood, sampled roughly 45 days after vaccination. The rearrangement joins TRBV6-1 to TRBJ2-3; the D call may be TRBD1 or TRBD2 (6 bases each). Here the CDR3 reads CASTNGKGGDTQYF. CDR3 sequence (DNA): TGTGCCAGCACCAACGGGAAGGGGGGAGATACGCAGTATTTT.